This T cell receptor (beta chain) was identified during a study of cytomegalovirus exposure and HLA in healthy donors. Study as a whole: Samples from HLA-typed donors yielded approximately 88 million unique TCRs in an early data release.

CDR3 length: 15 amino acids. The germline gives CDR1 SGHVS, CDR2 FQNEAQ. Trimming pared 5 bases from V and 4 bases from J, leaving 15 bases between. PCR involved 60 Vbeta and 13 Jbeta primers. Original handling: A later analysis tallied about 80 million unique TCR beta chains, some 12 million of them shared. The protocol was immunoSEQ multiplex PCR, while the TCRdb copy is restricted to in-frame clones and leaves out a portion. D and trimming were read from the DNA, whereas the V and J calls and clone size are those reported in that table. The sample has approximately 240,000 clones, roughly 91% seen once.

Specimen: PBMCs. This chain connects TRBV7-8 to TRBJ1-3; tentative D call: TRBD1 (5 bases). The origin of this receptor is a woman aged 18-29 years in good health and CMV-seronegative. In DNA form, the CDR3 reads TGTGCCAGCAGCCTGGCGGGGGTACGGGGAAACACCATATATTTT. It codes for CASSLAGVRGNTIYF.